One sample yielded the 16 T cell receptor beta chains listed below, sequenced in a study of OX40 agonist ivuxolimab in advanced cancers. Clones were read by immunoSEQ multiplex PCR, and TCRdb kept only the in-frame ones, dropping some. Of about 53,000 clones detected, more than 70% appear once; the ten largest clones hold roughly 1.5%. Source: CD4+ or CD8+ T cells sorted from blood, taken in a trial of the OX40 agonist ivuxolimab. The receptors originated from an adult with an advanced solid tumor such as melanoma, head and neck, liver or kidney cancer.

This chain connects TRBV15 to TRBJ1-5; no clear D gene. Trimming took off 0 bases at V and 4 bases at J, with 10 bases between the two ends. Germline V gene sequence: CDR1 LNHNV, CDR2 YYDKDF (reference sequence). There are 15 residues in the CDR3. The CDR3 spells CATSRDIGPNQPQHF. The CDR3 nucleotides are TGTGCCACCAGCAGAGATATTGGGCCGAATCAGCCCCAGCATTTT.

The rearrangement uses TRBV5-6 and TRBJ2-7; D call uncertain. The CDR3 covers 12 residues. CDR1 and CDR2 from the germline V gene are SGHDT and YYEEEE. Trimming removed 4 bases at V and 3 bases at J, with 8 bases between. CDR3 nucleotides: TGTGCCAGCAGCCGCACGAACTACGAGCAGTACTTC. Translated, it gives CASSRTNYEQYF.

This clone was counted once. The V gene is TRBV9, the J gene TRBJ1-2; TRBD1 might be the D (5 bases). The CDR3 is 16 amino acids. Germline lookup yields CDR1 SGDLS and CDR2 YYNGEE. Deletions cut 5 bases from V and 6 bases from J, with 23 bases between. The CDR3 reads CASRSVLRGQWNGYTF. The CDR3 DNA is TGTGCCAGCAGATCCGTACTGAGGGGCCAGTGGAATGGCTACACCTTC.

V is TRBV5-1 and J is TRBJ2-1, with a tentative D call TRBD1 (6 bases). CDR3 length: 15 amino acids. Germline lookup yields CDR1 SGHRS and CDR2 YFSETQ. Between the trimmed V and J ends, which lost 0 bases and 4 bases, there was a span of 11 bases. The CDR3 protein is CASSLGGLKYNEQFF. CDR3 sequence (DNA): TGCGCCAGCAGCTTGGGGGGGCTAAAGTACAATGAGCAGTTCTTC.

This chain links TRBV7-9 with TRBJ2-6, with D uncertain. The CDR3 spans 16 residues. The germline CDR1 and CDR2 sequences are SEHNR and FQNEAQ (reference sequence). Trimming removed 5 bases from V and 1 base from J, with 12 bases in between. The CDR3 nucleotides are TGTGCCAGCAGCCCACAAGCGTTATCTGGGGCCAACGTCCTGACTTTC. Translating gives CASSPQALSGANVLTF.

J is TRBJ1-3 and V is TRBV30; 7 bases fit TRBD1. The CDR3 has 14 residues. The V and J ends lost 3 bases and 2 bases, in that order; junction bases with no gene match: 4. Germline V lookup: CDR1 GTSNPN, CDR2 SVGIG (reference sequence). The CDR3 region has the DNA TGTGCCTGGAGGGACAGGACTGCTGGAAACACCATATATTTT. Translation gives CAWRDRTAGNTIYF.

This clone was detected only once. The chain links TRBV5-1 to TRBJ2-5, with a weak D call TRBD2 (6 bases). Germline V CDR1 and CDR2: SGHRS, YFSETQ. CDR3 length: 16 residues. The CDR3 protein is CAPMVGIAEGMETQYF. In DNA, the CDR3 is TGCGCACCCATGGTGGGGATAGCGGAAGGCATGGAGACCCAGTACTTC.

To note about this clone: Other DNA sequences within the sample encode an identical CDR3. The chain employs TRBV18 and TRBJ1-5; D not resolved. Germline CDR1 reads KGHSH; CDR2 reads LQKENI. V dropped 2 bases and J dropped 0 bases, with 8 bases sitting between them. The length of the CDR3 is 15 residues. CDR3 sequence: CASSPSQNSNQPQHF. The CDR3 nucleotides are TGTGCCAGCTCACCATCCCAGAATAGCAATCAGCCCCAGCATTTT.

As DNA, the CDR3 is TGTGCCAGCAGCCCCCGGACCGGGAGAGAGACCCAGTACTTC. It codes for CASSPRTGRETQYF. V usage is TRBV11-1 and J usage is TRBJ2-5; tentatively, D is TRBD2 (6 bases). V was shortened by 5 bases and J by 4 bases, with 14 bases between the two germline ends. CDR3 size: 14 residues. Germline V gene data show CDR1 as SGHAT and CDR2 as FQDESV (reference sequence).

This sequence joins TRBV6-1 and TRBJ1-5; a possible D gene is TRBD1 (6 bases). The CDR3 loop spans 16 amino acids. Trimming pared 4 bases from V and 1 base from J, leaving 14 bases between. CDR1 is MNHNS and CDR2 is SASEGT in the germline V gene. DNA of the CDR3: TGTGCCAGCAGTGGAACCGGGGGGGCCAGCAATCAGCCCCAGCATTTT. Translated, it gives CASSGTGGASNQPQHF.

The CDR3 DNA is TGTGCCAGCAGCCCGACTAGACAATCCTACAATGAGCAGTTCTTC. This encodes CASSPTRQSYNEQFF. The chain is built from TRBV7-9 and TRBJ2-1, with D possibly TRBD2 on 6 matching bases. The CDR3 contains 15 residues. V lost 5 bases and J lost 1, with 12 bases in between. Germline V lookup: CDR1 SEHNR, CDR2 FQNEAQ (reference sequence).

The chain joins TRBV6-6 to TRBJ2-3; tentative D call: TRBD2 (5 bases). The V gene lost 0 bases and the J gene lost 5 bases, with 9 bases spanning the gap. Germline CDR1 and CDR2: MNHNY and SVGAGI (reference sequence). This CDR3 comprises 14 residues. The CDR3 protein is CASSYSPGGDTQYF. CDR3 in DNA: TGTGCCAGCAGTTACTCGCCCGGAGGAGATACGCAGTATTTT.

The chain has TRBV9 and TRBJ1-2; D not resolved. The germline V gene encodes CDR1 SGDLS and CDR2 YYNGEE. The V end lost 0 bases, the J end lost 1 base, and 16 bases lay between the germline ends. The CDR3 runs to 17 residues. In nucleotides, the CDR3 is TGTGCCAGCAGCGTAGACCCCAGGACCCCTGATAACTATGGCTACACCTTC. Its protein is CASSVDPRTPDNYGYTF.

The chain carries TRBV7-9 and TRBJ2-2, with D possibly matching TRBD1 (6 bases). Germline V gene data show CDR1 as SEHNR and CDR2 as FQNEAQ (reference sequence). Deletions cut 2 bases from V and 3 bases from J, with 10 bases between. This CDR3 region has 15 residues. The CDR3 DNA follows: TGTGCCAGCAGCTTACAGGGGACGCACACCGGGGAGCTGTTTTTT. This gives the protein CASSLQGTHTGELFF.

CDR3 sequence reads: CASSLAPGTGNYEQYF. CDR3 in DNA: TGCGCCAGCAGCTTGGCCCCCGGGACAGGGAACTACGAGCAGTACTTC. The chain carries TRBV5-1 and TRBJ2-7, with 9 bases identical to TRBD1. There are 16 residues in the CDR3. The J segment lost 3 bases and the V segment lost 0 bases, leaving 7 bases of the junction unmatched. The germline V gene has CDR1 SGHRS and CDR2 YFSETQ.

The rearrangement links TRBV5-1 to TRBJ2-2; TRBD1 aligns across 8 bases. The CDR3 runs to 16 residues. Germline V gene data show CDR1 as SGHRS and CDR2 as YFSETQ. Trimming cost V 0 bases and J 1 base; bases outside gene matches: 2. The CDR3 coding sequence is TGCGCCAGCAGCTTGGGAGGACAGGGGAACACCGGGGAGCTGTTTTTT. Translating it yields CASSLGGQGNTGELFF.